This is a list of T cell receptor beta chains from one sample in a study of long-term antiretroviral therapy in people with HIV. The method was immunoSEQ multiplex PCR; TCRdb's version includes in-frame clones alone and lacks a portion of them. The sample has about 20,000 clones, 80% to 90% seen once. Here the sequenced sample was unsorted PBMCs, taken 1.8 years before starting antiretroviral therapy. These receptors all stem from a woman younger than 45 with HIV. CDR3s leave out the opening cysteine and the closing phenylalanine or tryptophan.

j_call v_call cdr3_aa
TRBJ1-5 TRBV2 ASSGSNNQPQH
TRBJ1-2 TRBV21-1 ASSKQQGDYGYT
TRBJ1-2 TRBV5-1 ASSLTAGAVYGYT
TRBJ2-4 TRBV7-6 ASSLGRWQTRTKNIQY
TRBJ1-3 TRBV4-2 ASSPDPGAPSSGNTIY
TRBJ2-2 TRBV7-9 ASSLGGNTGELF
TRBJ1-5 TRBV30 AWSVSTTQPQH
TRBJ2-5 TRBV7-2 ASSLGGPGQETQY
TRBJ1-2 TRBV6-5 ASSTLRQGPYGYT
TRBJ2-5 TRBV14 ASSQHGRTQETQY
TRBJ2-3 TRBV5-1 ASSLVGYFSSTDTQY
TRBJ2-2 TRBV5-1 ASSLSGAANTGELF
TRBJ1-2 TRBV30 AWCYKLKDGYT
TRBJ1-4 TRBV27 ASSSIGLGVEKLF
TRBJ1-1 TRBV5-1 ASSLGQISQAF
TRBJ1-2 TRBV6-5 ASSARRDGYT
TRBJ2-2 TRBV27 ASSIGTGATGELF
TRBJ1-4 TRBV4-1 ASSQASGRGEKLF
TRBJ1-1 TRBV25-1 ASSAQLGAF
TRBJ1-6 TRBV5-8 ASSGLTGDNSPLH
TRBJ1-1 TRBV10-3 AIRLNEMNTEAF
TRBJ2-2 TRBV6-1 ASSDWGTANTGELF
TRBJ1-2 TRBV5-1 ASSLSPDGNYGYT
TRBJ2-2 TRBV6-5 ASSYGGPPGELF
TRBJ1-2 TRBV30 AWSVTGIYGYT
TRBJ2-3 TRBV5-1 ASKGQGVPSDTQY
TRBJ1-2 TRBV6-6 ASSYMRESGGYT